Listed here is a single T cell receptor beta chain. These data originate in a study of blood T cell repertoires in COVID-19. Which cohort a participant joined came from the clinical history participants gave. Recovered participants had two consecutive negative NP/OP PCR tests, healthcare professional clearance, or symptom resolution. Libraries were prepared by immunoSEQ multiplex PCR; TCRdb keeps only in-frame clonotypes and omits some of them. In the table there are about 230,000 clones, 86% of which are singletons. The CDR3 sequence is 16 residues long. Germline V gene lookup returns CDR1 MNHEY and CDR2 SVGAGI. Trimming cost V 3 bases and J 7 bases, with 16 bases left between them.

This chain uses TRBV6-5 with TRBJ1-6; no firm D call. The clonotype comes from a young man who had recovered from COVID-19. The sequenced sample was PBMCs or T cells enriched from blood (not recorded which). The CDR3 coding sequence is TGTGCCAGCAGTTATTACTATTCGGCCAGCAATTCACCCCTCCACTTT. This gives the protein CASSYYYSASNSPLHF.